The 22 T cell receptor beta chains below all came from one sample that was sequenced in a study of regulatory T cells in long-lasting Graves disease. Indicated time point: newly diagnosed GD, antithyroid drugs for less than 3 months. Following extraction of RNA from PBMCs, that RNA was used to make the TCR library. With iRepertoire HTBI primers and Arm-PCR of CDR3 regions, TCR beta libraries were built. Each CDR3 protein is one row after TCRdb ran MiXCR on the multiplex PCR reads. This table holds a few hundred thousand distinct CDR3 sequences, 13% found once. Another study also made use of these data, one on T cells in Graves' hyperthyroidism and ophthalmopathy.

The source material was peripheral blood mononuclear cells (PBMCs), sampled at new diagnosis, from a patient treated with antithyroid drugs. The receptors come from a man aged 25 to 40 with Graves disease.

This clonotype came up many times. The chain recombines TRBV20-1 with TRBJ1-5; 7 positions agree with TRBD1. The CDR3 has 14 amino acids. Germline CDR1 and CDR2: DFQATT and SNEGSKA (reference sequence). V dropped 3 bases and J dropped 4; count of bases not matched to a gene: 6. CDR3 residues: CSASEIQGNQPQHF. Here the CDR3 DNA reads TGCAGTGCTAGTGAAATACAGGGGAATCAGCCCCAGCATTTT.

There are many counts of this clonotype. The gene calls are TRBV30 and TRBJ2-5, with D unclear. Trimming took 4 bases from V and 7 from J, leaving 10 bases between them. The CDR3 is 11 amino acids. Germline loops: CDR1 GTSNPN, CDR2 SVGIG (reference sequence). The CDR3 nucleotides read TGTGCCTGGAACGGTGGCGGGACCCAGTACTTC. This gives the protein CAWNGGGTQYF.

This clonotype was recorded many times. CDR3 DNA sequence: TGCAGTGCTTTTCGCCTGGGACTAGCGGGGATCACAGATACGCAGTATTTT. Protein: CSAFRLGLAGITDTQYF. The chain recombines TRBV20-1 with TRBJ2-3, with 13 bases aligning to TRBD2. The trim removed 5 bases at V and 2 bases at J, leaving 10 bases unmatched. This CDR3 is 17 amino acids long. The germline V gene has CDR1 DFQATT and CDR2 SNEGSKA (reference sequence).

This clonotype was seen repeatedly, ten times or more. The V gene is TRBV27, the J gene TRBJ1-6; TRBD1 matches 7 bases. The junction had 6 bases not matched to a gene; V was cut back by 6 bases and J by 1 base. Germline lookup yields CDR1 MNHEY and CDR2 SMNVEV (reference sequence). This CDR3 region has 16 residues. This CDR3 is CASSMTGTSYNSPLHF. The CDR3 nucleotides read TGTGCCAGCAGCATGACAGGGACGTCCTATAATTCACCCCTCCACTTT.

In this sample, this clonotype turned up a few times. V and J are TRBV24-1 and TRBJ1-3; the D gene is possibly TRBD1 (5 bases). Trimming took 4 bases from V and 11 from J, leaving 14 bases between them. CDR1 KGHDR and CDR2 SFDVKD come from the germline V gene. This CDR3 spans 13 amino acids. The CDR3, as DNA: TGTGCCACCAGTGAATCAAAGGGGACGCCCATATATTTT. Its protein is CATSESKGTPIYF.

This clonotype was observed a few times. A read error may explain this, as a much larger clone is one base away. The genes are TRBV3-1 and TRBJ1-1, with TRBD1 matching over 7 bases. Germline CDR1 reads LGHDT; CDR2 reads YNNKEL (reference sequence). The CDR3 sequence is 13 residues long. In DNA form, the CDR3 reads TGTGCCAGCGGCCAGGGACAGTTCATGAGGGCTTTCTTT. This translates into CASGQGQFMRAFF.

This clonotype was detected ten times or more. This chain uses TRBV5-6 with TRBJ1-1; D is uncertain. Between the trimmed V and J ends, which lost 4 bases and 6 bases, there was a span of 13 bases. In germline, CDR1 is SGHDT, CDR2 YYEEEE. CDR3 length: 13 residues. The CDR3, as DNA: TGTGCCAGCAGCGGGGATACGCGGGCTGAAGCTTTCTTT. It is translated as CASSGDTRAEAFF.

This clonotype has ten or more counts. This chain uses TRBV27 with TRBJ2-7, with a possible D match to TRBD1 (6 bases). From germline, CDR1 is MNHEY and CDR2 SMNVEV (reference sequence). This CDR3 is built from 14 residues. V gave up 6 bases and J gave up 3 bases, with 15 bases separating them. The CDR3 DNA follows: TGTGCCAGCAGCCCTATACAGGGATACTACGAGCAGTACTTC. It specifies CASSPIQGYYEQYF.

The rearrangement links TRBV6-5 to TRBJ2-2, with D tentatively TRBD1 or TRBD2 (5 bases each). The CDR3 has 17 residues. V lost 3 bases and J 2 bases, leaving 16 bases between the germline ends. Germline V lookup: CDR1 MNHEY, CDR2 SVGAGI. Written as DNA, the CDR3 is TGTGCCAGCAGTTATTCCCTTGGGACGCCCAACACCGGGGAGCTGTTTTTT. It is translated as CASSYSLGTPNTGELFF.

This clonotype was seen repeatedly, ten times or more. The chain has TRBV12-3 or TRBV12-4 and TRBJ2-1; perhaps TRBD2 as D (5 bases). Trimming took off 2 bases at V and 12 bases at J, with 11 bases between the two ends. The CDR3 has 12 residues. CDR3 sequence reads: CASSLLPRGQFF. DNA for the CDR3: TGTGCCAGCAGTTTATTACCCCGGGGGCAGTTCTTC.

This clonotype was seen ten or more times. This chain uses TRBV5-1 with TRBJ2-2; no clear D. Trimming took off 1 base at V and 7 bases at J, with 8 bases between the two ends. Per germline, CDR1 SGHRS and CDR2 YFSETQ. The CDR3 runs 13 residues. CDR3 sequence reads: CASSLNPIGELFF. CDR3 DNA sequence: TGCGCCAGCAGCTTGAATCCGATCGGGGAGCTGTTTTTT.

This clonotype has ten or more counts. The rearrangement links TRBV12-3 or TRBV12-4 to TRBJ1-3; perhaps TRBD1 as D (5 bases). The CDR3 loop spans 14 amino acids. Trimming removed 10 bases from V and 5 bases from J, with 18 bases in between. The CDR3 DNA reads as TGTGCCACCCCTGAGGGGAACTTTCGAAACACCATATATTTT. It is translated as CATPEGNFRNTIYF.

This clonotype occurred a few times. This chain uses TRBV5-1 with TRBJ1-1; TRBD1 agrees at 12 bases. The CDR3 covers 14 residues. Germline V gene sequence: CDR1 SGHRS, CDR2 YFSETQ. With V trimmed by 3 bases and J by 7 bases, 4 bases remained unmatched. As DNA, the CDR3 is TGCGCCAGCAGCTCCGGGACAGGGGGCTTTGAAGCTTTCTTT. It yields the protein CASSSGTGGFEAFF.

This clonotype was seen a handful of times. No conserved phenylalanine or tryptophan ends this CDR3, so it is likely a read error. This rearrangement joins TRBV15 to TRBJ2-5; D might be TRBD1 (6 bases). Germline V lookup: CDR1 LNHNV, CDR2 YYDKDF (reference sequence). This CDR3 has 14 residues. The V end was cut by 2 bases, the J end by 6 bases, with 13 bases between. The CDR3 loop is CATSRFAGEQTQYL. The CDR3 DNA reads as TGTGCCACCAGCAGATTTGCAGGGGAACAGACCCAGTACCTC.

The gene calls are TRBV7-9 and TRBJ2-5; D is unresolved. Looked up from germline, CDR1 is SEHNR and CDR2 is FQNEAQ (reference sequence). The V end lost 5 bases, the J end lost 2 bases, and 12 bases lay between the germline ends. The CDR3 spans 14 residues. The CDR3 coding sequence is TGTGCCAGCAGCCGCCTGGGCCAACAAGAGACCCAGTACTTC. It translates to CASSRLGQQETQYF.

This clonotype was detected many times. CDR3 protein: CASSPRSTGELFF. Here the CDR3 DNA reads TGTGCCAGCAGCCCACGGAGCACCGGGGAGCTGTTTTTT. V gene TRBV3-1 combines with J gene TRBJ2-2; D unresolved. Trimming removed 4 bases from V and 4 bases from J, with 7 bases in between. The CDR3 consists of 13 residues. Germline CDR1 reads LGHDT; CDR2 reads YNNKEL (reference sequence).

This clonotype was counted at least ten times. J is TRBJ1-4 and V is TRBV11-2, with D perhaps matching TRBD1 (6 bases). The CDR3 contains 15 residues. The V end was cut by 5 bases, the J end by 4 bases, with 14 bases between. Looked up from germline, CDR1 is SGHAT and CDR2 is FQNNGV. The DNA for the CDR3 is TGTGCCAGCAGCAGCCAAGGGGGTTTTAATGAAAAACTGTTTTTT. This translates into CASSSQGGFNEKLFF.

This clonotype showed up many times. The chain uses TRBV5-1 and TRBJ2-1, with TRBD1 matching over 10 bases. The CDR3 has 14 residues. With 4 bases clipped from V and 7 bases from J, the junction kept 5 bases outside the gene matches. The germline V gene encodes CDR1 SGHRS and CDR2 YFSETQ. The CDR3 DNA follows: TGCGCCAGCAGCACCAGGACAGGGGGGAATGAGCAGTTCTTC. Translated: CASSTRTGGNEQFF.

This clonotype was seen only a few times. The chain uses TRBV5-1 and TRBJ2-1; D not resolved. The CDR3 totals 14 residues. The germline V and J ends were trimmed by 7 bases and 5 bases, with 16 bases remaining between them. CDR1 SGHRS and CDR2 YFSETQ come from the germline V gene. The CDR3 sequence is CASARRNWDNEQFF. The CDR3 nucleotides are TGCGCCAGCGCTCGCAGGAATTGGGACAATGAGCAGTTCTTC.

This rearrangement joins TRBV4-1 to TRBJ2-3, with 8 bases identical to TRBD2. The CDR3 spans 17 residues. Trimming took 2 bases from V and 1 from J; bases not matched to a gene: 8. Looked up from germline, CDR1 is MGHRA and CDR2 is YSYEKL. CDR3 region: CASSQLIAGIGTDTQYF. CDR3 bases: TGCGCCAGCAGCCAACTTATAGCGGGGATTGGCACAGATACGCAGTATTTT.

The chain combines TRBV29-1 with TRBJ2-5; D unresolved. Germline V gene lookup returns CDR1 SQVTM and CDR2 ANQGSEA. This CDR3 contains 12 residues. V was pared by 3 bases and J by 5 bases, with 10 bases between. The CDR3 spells CSVDEDLETQYF. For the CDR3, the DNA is TGCAGCGTTGATGAGGATTTGGAGACCCAGTACTTC.

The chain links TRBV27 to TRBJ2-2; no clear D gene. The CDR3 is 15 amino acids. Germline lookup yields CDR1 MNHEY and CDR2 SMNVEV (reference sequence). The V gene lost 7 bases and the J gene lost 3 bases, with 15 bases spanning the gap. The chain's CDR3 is CASTTSPAYTGELFF. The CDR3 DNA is TGTGCCAGCACCACTTCCCCGGCGTACACCGGGGAGCTGTTTTTT.